What follows are 32 T cell receptor beta chains derived from one specimen sequenced in a study of blood T cells in healthy people across ages. Together with a sample-barcoded 5' primer, a J-beta primer mix was included in a second PCR lasting about 7 to 12 cycles. Each CDR3 protein gets one entry after TCRdb re-called the 5' RACE reads with MiXCR. This table has roughly 830,000 distinct CDR3 sequences, 62% appearing once. Sequencing was done on a sample of blood. The receptor source for this set is a man younger than 40 in good health.

This chain connects TRBV9 to TRBJ2-2; perhaps TRBD2 as D (6 bases). Deletions cut 0 bases from V and 6 bases from J, with 9 bases between. The CDR3 is made up of 14 amino acids. Germline CDR1 SGDLS, CDR2 YYNGEE. This CDR3 is CASSVGGDPGELFF. In DNA form, the CDR3 reads TGTGCCAGCAGCGTAGGGGGGGATCCCGGGGAGCTGTTTTTT.

CDR3 DNA sequence: TGTGCCAGCAGTTCGATAGCGGGGGTAGGAGATACGCAGTATTTT. It codes for CASSSIAGVGDTQYF. This chain links TRBV6-2 or TRBV6-3 with TRBJ2-3; 9 bases agree with TRBD2. The V gene's germline CDR1 is MNHEY and CDR2 SVGEGT. The V segment lost 4 bases and the J segment 5 bases; nucleotides outside the gene matches: 7. The CDR3 is 15 amino acids.

The table lists this clonotype with a few counts. This sequence joins TRBV7-2 and TRBJ1-1; unclear D gene. The germline V and J ends were trimmed by 7 bases and 0 bases, with 9 bases remaining between them. This CDR3 spans 13 amino acids. From germline, CDR1 is SGHTA and CDR2 FQGNSA. This chain's CDR3 is CASTYTVNTEAFF. CDR3 in DNA: TGTGCCAGCACCTATACAGTGAACACTGAAGCTTTCTTT. Complete variable domain (other parts from reference TRBV7-2 and TRBJ1-1): GAGVSQSPSNKVTEKGKDVELRCDPISGHTALYWYRQSLGQGLEFLIYFQGNSAPDKSGLPSDRFSAERTGGSVSTLTIQRTQQEDSAVYLCASTYTVNTEAFFGQGTRLTVV.

This clonotype was detected a few times. V gene TRBV28 combines with J gene TRBJ2-7; possible D gene TRBD2, 6 bases. This CDR3 is built from 14 residues. CDR1 is MDHEN, CDR2 SYDVKM, per germline. V was shortened by 4 bases and J by 2 bases, with 12 bases between the two germline ends. CDR3 loop: CASSYLGGAYEQYF. The CDR3 coding sequence is TGTGCCAGCAGTTACCTCGGGGGAGCCTACGAGCAGTACTTC.

The rearrangement links TRBV6-1 to TRBJ1-2, with 9 bases that match TRBD1. The CDR3 runs to 17 residues. The germline V gene encodes CDR1 MNHNS and CDR2 SASEGT. Trimming removed 7 bases from V and 4 bases from J; junction bases left unmatched: 16. CDR3 DNA: TGTGCCAGCATCCTTCGACAGGGGGTAATTTTATCCTATGGCTACACCTTC. Its translation: CASILRQGVILSYGYTF.

This chain joins TRBV10-3 and TRBJ1-5; no definite D call. The CDR3 contains 14 residues. Trimming removed 11 bases at V and 0 bases at J, with 14 bases between. Germline CDR1 reads ENHRY; CDR2 reads SYGVKD. The CDR3 spells CASRTGNSNQPQHF. CDR3 DNA: TGTGCCTCAAGGACCGGAAATAGCAATCAGCCCCAGCATTTT.

This chain uses TRBV28 with TRBJ2-5; 8 bases line up with TRBD1. The CDR3 is 14 residues long. The V gene's germline CDR1 is MDHEN and CDR2 SYDVKM. The trim removed 5 bases at V and 11 bases at J, leaving 13 bases unmatched. The CDR3 protein is CASSRTGTPYKQYF. The CDR3 DNA sequence: TGTGCCAGCAGTCGGACAGGGACCCCCTACAAGCAGTACTTC.

The J gene is TRBJ2-1, the V gene TRBV6-2 or TRBV6-3; D is ambiguous. The germline CDR1 and CDR2 sequences are MNHEY and SVGEGT. The CDR3 has 15 residues. The ends were cut back, 1 base at V and 1 base at J, with 8 bases in the middle. The CDR3 loop is CASSYLGTSYNEQFF. The CDR3 DNA sequence: TGTGCCAGCAGTTACTTGGGCACATCCTACAATGAGCAGTTCTTC.

The gene calls are TRBV12-3 or TRBV12-4 and TRBJ2-7; a possible D gene is TRBD1 (5 bases). The ends were cut back, 8 bases at V and 3 bases at J, with 11 bases in the middle. This CDR3 is 12 amino acids long. This CDR3 is CASQDRSYEQYF. In DNA, the CDR3 is TGTGCCAGCCAAGACAGAAGCTACGAGCAGTACTTC.

This clonotype has only a few counts. The genes are TRBV10-3 and TRBJ1-1; no reliable D call. From germline, CDR1 is ENHRY and CDR2 SYGVKD. This CDR3 contains 13 residues. The ends were cut back, 7 bases at V and 0 bases at J, with 9 bases in the middle. This CDR3 is CAIKAEVNTEAFF. CDR3 nucleotides: TGTGCCATCAAGGCTGAGGTGAACACTGAAGCTTTCTTT.

The CDR3 region is CASSFVITDTQYF. The CDR3 DNA follows: TGTGCCAGCAGCTTCGTAATCACAGATACGCAGTATTTT. The V gene is TRBV7-2, the J gene TRBJ2-3, with no clear D. The CDR3 runs 13 residues. V shed 3 bases and J shed 2 bases, with 6 bases lying between them. CDR1 SGHTA and CDR2 FQGNSA come from the germline V gene.

The genes are TRBV29-1 and TRBJ1-2, with D unresolved. The V gene's germline CDR1 is SQVTM and CDR2 ANQGSEA. Deletions cut 3 bases from V and 4 bases from J, with 15 bases between. The CDR3 runs 14 residues. CDR3 bases: TGCAGCGTTGACCAAGGGAGCCAGAGCTATGGCTACACCTTC. Translation gives CSVDQGSQSYGYTF.

The V and J genes are TRBV28 and TRBJ1-4, with D unclear. Trimming took off 1 base at V and 3 bases at J, with 6 bases between the two ends. CDR3 length: 14 amino acids. Germline CDR1 reads MDHEN; CDR2 reads SYDVKM. The CDR3 sequence is CASSLFSSNEKLFF. The CDR3 DNA follows: TGTGCCAGCAGTTTATTTTCGTCTAATGAAAAACTGTTTTTT.

The sample holds a few counts of this clonotype. This chain uses TRBV6-5 with TRBJ2-2, with no clear D. V shed 0 bases and J shed 4 bases, with 12 bases lying between them. The CDR3 spans 16 residues. Germline-derived CDR1 and CDR2 are MNHEY and SVGAGI. The CDR3 region has the DNA TGTGCCAGCAGTTACTCCCCCAGAACAGCCACCGGGGAGCTGTTTTTT. Residues: CASSYSPRTATGELFF.

This clonotype was observed a few times. The chain couples TRBV4-3 to TRBJ2-5, with D perhaps matching TRBD2 (5 bases). The J call could be wrong; TRBJ2-7 is a better fit for the DNA end. The germline gives CDR1 LGHNA, CDR2 YSLEER. The CDR3 loop spans 14 amino acids. The CDR3 sequence: CASSRTVSGYEQYF. As DNA, the CDR3 is TGCGCCAGCAGCCGGACTGTCTCGGGCTACGAGCAGTACTTC.

The chain employs TRBV7-2 and TRBJ2-3, with unresolved D. Trimming left V 1 base short and J 3 bases short, with 8 bases between. CDR3 length: 14 amino acids. The germline gives CDR1 SGHTA, CDR2 FQGNSA. The CDR3 DNA is TGTGCCAGCAGCTTAGGGTCACCTACAGATACGCAGTATTTT. As protein: CASSLGSPTDTQYF.

CDR3 nucleotides: TGCAGTGCTAGATTATCGGCTGGGGCCAACGTCCTGACTTTC. It translates to CSARLSAGANVLTF. The genes are TRBV20-1 and TRBJ2-6; the D is unclear. The germline V and J ends were trimmed by 2 bases and 2 bases, with 7 bases remaining between them. The CDR3 length is 14 residues. Germline values: CDR1 DFQATT, CDR2 SNEGSKA (reference sequence).

The chain carries TRBV15 and TRBJ2-1, with D uncertain. The germline V and J ends were trimmed by 4 bases and 0 bases, with 7 bases remaining between them. Germline assignment: CDR1 LNHNV and CDR2 YYDKDF (reference sequence). The CDR3 sequence is 14 residues long. CDR3 amino acids: CATSKTSSYNEQFF. CDR3 coding DNA: TGTGCCACCAGCAAGACGAGCTCCTACAATGAGCAGTTCTTC. The full variable domain, with the rest looked up from reference TRBV15 and TRBJ2-1, is DAMVIQNPRYQVTQFGKPVTLSCSQTLNHNVMYWYQQKSSQAPKLLFHYYDKDFNNEADTPDNFQSRRPNTSFCFLDIRSPGLGDTAMYLCATSKTSSYNEQFFGPGTRLTVL.

The rearrangement links TRBV30 to TRBJ1-4, with TRBD1 as a possible D gene (5 bases). The CDR3 covers 14 residues. From germline, CDR1 is GTSNPN and CDR2 SVGIG (reference sequence). V shed 2 bases and J shed 8 bases, with 15 bases lying between them. This chain's CDR3 is CAWSPQGFGEKLFF. CDR3 coding DNA: TGTGCCTGGAGTCCGCAGGGATTCGGCGAAAAACTGTTTTTT.

The rearrangement joins TRBV7-8 to TRBJ2-7, with unresolved D. Trimming removed 3 bases from V and 2 bases from J, with 11 bases in between. CDR3 length equals 14 residues. Germline lookup yields CDR1 SGHVS and CDR2 FQNEAQ. CDR3: CASSLAQLAYEQYF. CDR3 DNA sequence: TGTGCCAGCAGCTTGGCCCAGTTAGCCTACGAGCAGTACTTC.

The chain employs TRBV29-1 and TRBJ2-5; 10 bases line up with TRBD2. The last part of the DNA fits TRBJ2-7 better; the J call may be wrong. This CDR3 comprises 16 residues. Per the germline V gene, CDR1 is SQVTM and CDR2 is ANQGSEA. CDR3 nucleotide sequence: TGCAGCGTTGTTCCTCCCGGAGCGGGGGGGTTATACGAGCAGTACTTC. Translated, it gives CSVVPPGAGGLYEQYF.

The rearrangement uses TRBV20-1 and TRBJ1-5; D is possibly TRBD1 (5 bases). CDR1 is DFQATT and CDR2 is SNEGSKA in the germline V gene (reference sequence). The CDR3 extends over 15 amino acids. The germline V and J ends were trimmed by 3 bases and 4 bases, with 16 bases remaining between them. Here the CDR3 reads CSARGVRGENQPQHF. In DNA, the CDR3 is TGCAGTGCTAGGGGAGTACGAGGGGAGAATCAGCCCCAGCATTTT.

This chain links TRBV5-1 with TRBJ2-5, with D possibly called TRBD1 or TRBD2 (5 bases each). The CDR3 has 15 amino acids. Germline V lookup: CDR1 SGHRS, CDR2 YFSETQ. The ends were cut back, 4 bases at V and 8 bases at J, with 21 bases in the middle. The CDR3 here is CASSPTGTPSQTQYF. The CDR3 region has the DNA TGCGCCAGCAGCCCAACCGGGACGCCCAGTCAAACCCAGTACTTC.

The V call is TRBV9, the J call TRBJ2-5; tentative D call: TRBD2 (6 bases). The ends were cut back, 0 bases at V and 0 bases at J, with 9 bases in the middle. The CDR3 has 15 residues. Germline CDR1 SGDLS, CDR2 YYNGEE. The DNA for the CDR3 is TGTGCCAGCAGCGTAGATCCGGGGGACCAAGAGACCCAGTACTTC. It is translated as CASSVDPGDQETQYF.

The chain joins TRBV6-2 or TRBV6-3 to TRBJ2-1; maybe TRBD2 (7 bases). The germline V gene encodes CDR1 MNHEY and CDR2 SVGEGT. V was shortened by 0 bases and J by 12 bases, with 15 bases between the two germline ends. This CDR3 has 14 amino acids. CDR3 coding DNA: TGTGCCAGCAGTTACTCGGGAGGGGGTAGCCCGCAGTTCTTC. Its protein is CASSYSGGGSPQFF.

This clonotype has a handful of counts. V usage is TRBV5-1 and J usage is TRBJ2-1; 7 bases are a match to TRBD1. V lost 0 bases and J lost 0; bases outside the gene matches: 3. Per germline, CDR1 SGHRS and CDR2 YFSETQ. This CDR3 has 16 amino acids. The chain's CDR3 is CASSLAWDSSYNEQFF. For the CDR3, the DNA is TGCGCCAGCAGCTTGGCCTGGGACAGCTCCTACAATGAGCAGTTCTTC.

The chain employs TRBV4-2 and TRBJ2-7; 7 nucleotides align to TRBD1. The CDR3 covers 15 residues. Germline CDR1 reads LGHNA; CDR2 reads YNFKEQ. V shed 0 bases, J shed 6 bases, and the junction held 8 bases outside the gene matches. CDR3 coding DNA: TGTGCCAGCAGCCAAGACGGCACAGGGGCGCGCGAGCAGTACTTC. As protein: CASSQDGTGAREQYF.

This clonotype was picked up a small number of times. Its ends do not fully match the called genes, so a read error is possible. CDR3: CSVPQGGDRHHEQYF. In nucleotides, the CDR3 is TGCAGCGTTCCGCAGGGGGGGGACAGGCACCACGAGCAGTACTTT. The chain has TRBV29-1 and TRBJ2-7; D might be TRBD1 (8 bases). The germline CDR1 and CDR2 sequences are SQVTM and ANQGSEA. The CDR3 extends over 15 amino acids.

The chain links TRBV20-1 to TRBJ2-7; 7 bases match TRBD1. Trimming at V came to 3 bases and at J to 2 bases, leaving 4 bases not matched to a gene. This CDR3 spans 13 amino acids. The germline V gene encodes CDR1 DFQATT and CDR2 SNEGSKA (reference sequence). The CDR3 DNA reads TGCAGTGCTAGGCCCGGGACAGCCTACGAGCAGTACTTC. Residues: CSARPGTAYEQYF.

CDR3 residues: CASSSLKDTETQYF. CDR3 nucleotide sequence: TGTGCCAGCAGCTCCCTCAAGGACACAGAGACCCAGTACTTC. The V call is TRBV7-9, the J call TRBJ2-5, with D possibly being TRBD1 (5 bases). V was pared by 4 bases and J by 4 bases, with 13 bases between. This CDR3 contains 14 residues. CDR1 is SEHNR and CDR2 is FQNEAQ in the germline V gene (reference sequence).

The chain joins TRBV6-1 to TRBJ2-3; TRBD1 matches at 10 bases. Germline loops: CDR1 MNHNS, CDR2 SASEGT. Trimming removed 7 bases from V and 4 bases from J; junction bases left unmatched: 5. The CDR3 extends over 14 amino acids. CDR3 amino acids: CASIRQGAADTQYF. The CDR3 DNA reads TGTGCCAGCATTAGACAGGGGGCCGCAGATACGCAGTATTTT.

The V call is TRBV27, the J call TRBJ1-5; no firm D call. Trimming shortened V by 6 bases and J by 9 bases, and 15 bases separated the two germline ends. From germline, CDR1 is MNHEY and CDR2 SMNVEV (reference sequence). This CDR3 is built from 13 residues. Here the CDR3 DNA reads TGTGCCAGCAGAAAGGGTTTGTCTTCGCCCCAGCATTTT. Protein product: CASRKGLSSPQHF.